The source of this TCR beta chain is a study of blood T cells in healthy people across ages. The V end was cut by 9 bases, the J end by 4 bases, with 13 bases between. CDR1 and CDR2 from the germline V gene are MNHEY and SMNVEV (reference sequence). This CDR3 comprises 13 residues. Alongside a J-beta primer mix, a sample-barcoded 5' primer served in a second PCR lasting about 7 to 12 cycles. TCRdb itself ran the 5' RACE reads through MiXCR, one entry per CDR3 protein. The top ten clones hold more than 8.5% of a sample with fewer than 800,000 distinct CDR3 sequences, more than 20% of them seen once. The data also belong to a second study, concerning T cells of mothers and their children. According to that study: A slight, non-significant increase in overlap was found for related mother-child pairs relative to unrelated pairs.

Sequenced material: blood. The origin of this receptor is a boy younger than 18 in good health. The chain links TRBV27 to TRBJ1-3; D not resolved. CDR3 amino acids: CASRVLGGNTIYF. Here the CDR3 DNA reads TGTGCCAGTAGGGTTCTGGGAGGAAACACCATATATTTT.